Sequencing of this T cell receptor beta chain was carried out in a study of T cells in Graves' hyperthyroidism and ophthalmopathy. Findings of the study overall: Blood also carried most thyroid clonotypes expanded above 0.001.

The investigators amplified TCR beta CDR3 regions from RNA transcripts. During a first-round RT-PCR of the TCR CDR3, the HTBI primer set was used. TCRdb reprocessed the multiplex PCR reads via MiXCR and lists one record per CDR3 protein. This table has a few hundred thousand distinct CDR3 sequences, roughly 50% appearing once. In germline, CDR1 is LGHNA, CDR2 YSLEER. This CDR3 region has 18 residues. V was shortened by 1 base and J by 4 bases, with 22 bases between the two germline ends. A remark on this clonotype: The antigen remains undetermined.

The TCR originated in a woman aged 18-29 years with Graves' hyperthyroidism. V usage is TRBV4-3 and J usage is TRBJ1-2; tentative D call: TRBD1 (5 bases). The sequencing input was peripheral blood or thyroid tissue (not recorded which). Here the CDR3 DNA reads TGCGCCAGCAGCCAAGCAATAAGTCAGGGAGTTTCCGTCTATGGCTACACCTTC. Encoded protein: CASSQAISQGVSVYGYTF.